This entry concerns a single TCR beta chain. Antigen specificity is unknown. This sample is part of a study of Graves' ophthalmopathy and Graves' hyperthyroidism. Turning to the study itself: No treatment had been given when peripheral blood was collected at initial diagnosis. Findings and caveats of the study: Discriminating ophthalmopathy from stable hyperthyroidism, a 13-signature model attained a sensitivity of under 90% and a specificity of around 77%.

Transcripts of RNA were the source for amplifying TCR beta CDR3 regions. First-round RT-PCR used HTBI primers; second-round multiplex PCR followed. Each CDR3 protein gets one entry after TCRdb re-called the multiplex PCR reads with MiXCR. The sample carries 200,000 to 300,000 distinct CDR3 sequences, around 50% recorded once. Germline V gene lookup returns CDR1 SNHLY and CDR2 FYNNEI. The trim removed 6 bases at V and 2 bases at J, leaving 12 bases unmatched. The CDR3 contains 17 residues. No donor had other autoimmune disease, uncontrolled infection, pregnancy or lactation. This TCR derives from an adult man with Graves' ophthalmopathy. V and J are TRBV2 and TRBJ1-4; 7 bases line up with TRBD1. Sequences were obtained from peripheral blood. CDR3 nucleotides: TGTGCCAGCAGGAAGGACAGGTTGGGCATCACTAATGAAAAACTGTTTTTT. Amino acid sequence: CASRKDRLGITNEKLFF.